This T cell receptor beta chain was obtained from a study of T cell clusters in autoimmune cytopenias. On the study more broadly: Per sample, median TRB depth was roughly 50,000 reads, yielding a median roughly 2,000 distinct clonotypes.

Notes on the study in general: Physiological T cell clusters of healthy donors were apparently absent in primary autoimmune cytopenia patients.

The CDR3 is 12 amino acids. As to this clonotype: Its antigen is not known.

Multiplex touch-down PCR amplified TRB using TRB-A and TRB-B pools in one tube. TCRdb reworked the multiplex PCR reads into one entry per CDR3 protein, no DNA. The listing contains several thousand distinct CDR3 sequences. About 39,000 genome equivalents of blood DNA were amplified for TRB. V usage is TRBV12-3 or TRBV12-4 and J usage is TRBJ1-2. This receptor was obtained from a human donor with an autoimmune cytopenia or autoimmune hepatitis (not recorded which). Source material: peripheral blood. The CDR3 sequence is CASTGTNYGYTF.